Below are 14 T cell receptor beta chains sequenced from a single sample in a study of identical twins (TCRdb year 2016). Library construction relied on 5' RACE. The listed sequencing device is Illumina HiSeq 2000. TCRdb's own reprocessing of the public reads used fastp at Q25 and MiXCR and kept productive beta chains. Rows are unified per CDR3 protein, each entry keeping the most common DNA and genes. For this sample the table gives a few hundred thousand distinct CDR3 sequences, of which roughly 8.6% were detected only once. The ten largest clones represent roughly 7% of the sample. These data were also filed under a second study, of yellow fever vaccine responses in identical twins.

The specimen was CD8+ T cells sorted from blood. The source of these receptors is a woman aged 18-29 years in good health.

V and J are TRBV23-1 and TRBJ2-7; D remains ambiguous. TRBV23-1 is sorted into the ORF group, with uncertain function. CDR3 length: 13 amino acids. V was clipped by 7 bases and J by 5 bases, with 15 bases between them. CDR3 sequence reads: CASTKQRPDEQYF. The CDR3 nucleotides read TGCGCCAGCACAAAACAGCGCCCAGACGAGCAGTACTTC.

This clonotype has a handful of counts. The chain links TRBV20-1 to TRBJ2-3, with a weak D call TRBD1 (6 bases). Germline lookup yields CDR1 DFQATT and CDR2 SNEGSKA (reference sequence). This CDR3 spans 15 amino acids. Trimming took 2 bases from V and 2 from J, leaving 14 bases between them. The CDR3 nucleotides read TGCAGTGCTAGATGGCAGAGGGACAACACAGATACGCAGTATTTT. The encoded protein is CSARWQRDNTDTQYF.

The V gene is TRBV4-3, the J gene TRBJ1-5; a weak D match, TRBD1 (6 bases). Per germline, CDR1 LGHNA and CDR2 YSLEER. The CDR3 runs to 15 residues. The germline V and J ends were trimmed by 4 bases and 3 bases, with 13 bases remaining between them. CDR3 region: CASSRTTGHNQPQHF. Here the CDR3 DNA reads TGCGCCAGCAGCCGAACGACAGGACACAATCAGCCCCAGCATTTT.

This chain links TRBV28 with TRBJ2-4; possible D gene TRBD2, 5 bases. The CDR3 loop spans 13 amino acids. V dropped 5 bases and J dropped 8 bases, with 13 bases sitting between them. Germline loops: CDR1 MDHEN, CDR2 SYDVKM. CDR3: CASSPLERDIQYF. In nucleotides, the CDR3 is TGTGCCAGCAGTCCACTCGAGAGGGACATTCAGTACTTC. The whole variable domain, remainder taken from reference TRBV28 and TRBJ2-4, is DVKVTQSSRYLVKRTGEKVFLECVQDMDHENMFWYRQDPGLGLRLIYFSYDVKMKEKGDIPEGYSVSREKKERFSLILESASTNQTSMYLCASSPLERDIQYFGAGTRLSVL.

This clonotype has just a few counts. The V and J genes are TRBV6-5 and TRBJ1-1; 7 nucleotides line up with TRBD1. This CDR3 is built from 14 residues. Losses at the gene ends were 4 bases for V and 1 base for J; bases not matched to a gene: 3. Germline-derived CDR1 and CDR2 are MNHEY and SVGAGI. The CDR3 loop reads CASSLGQSNTEAFF. The CDR3 DNA reads TGTGCCAGCAGTTTGGGACAGTCGAACACTGAAGCTTTCTTT.

This clonotype has at least ten counts. The chain combines TRBV20-1 with TRBJ2-2; D assignment may be TRBD1 or TRBD2 (5 bases each). V was shortened by 1 base and J by 2 bases, with 11 bases between the two germline ends. From germline, CDR1 is DFQATT and CDR2 SNEGSKA (reference sequence). The CDR3 extends over 15 amino acids. The CDR3 loop reads CSARGGRGNTGELFF. CDR3 sequence (DNA): TGCAGTGCTAGAGGTGGTCGGGGCAACACCGGGGAGCTGTTTTTT.

A few counts support this clonotype. The chain recombines TRBV20-1 with TRBJ1-1, with 8 bases aligning to TRBD1. CDR3 length: 13 amino acids. CDR1 is DFQATT, CDR2 SNEGSKA, per germline (reference sequence). V lost 6 bases and J lost 6; bases outside the gene matches: 9. CDR3: CSADDRGGSEAFF. The CDR3 DNA sequence: TGCAGTGCCGATGACAGGGGCGGTTCTGAAGCTTTCTTT.

This clonotype was seen only a few times. The chain carries TRBV5-1 and TRBJ2-7, with D uncertain. The CDR3 loop spans 12 amino acids. Trimming cost V 4 bases and J 4 bases, with 9 bases left between them. The germline CDR1 and CDR2 sequences are SGHRS and YFSETQ. CDR3 nucleotides: TGCGCCAGCAGCCCCAACGGATACGAGCAGTACTTC. It translates to CASSPNGYEQYF.

This clonotype was counted at least ten times. The DNA for the CDR3 is TGTGCCAGCAGGACAGGCTATGGCTACACCTTC. Translated: CASRTGYGYTF. This rearrangement joins TRBV2 to TRBJ1-2; tentative D call: TRBD1 (6 bases). V was trimmed by 6 bases and J by 4 bases, leaving 6 bases between them. Germline V CDR1 and CDR2: SNHLY, FYNNEI. This CDR3 spans 11 amino acids.

The chain recombines TRBV10-3 with TRBJ2-7, with TRBD1 matching over 7 bases. The CDR3 is made up of 15 amino acids. Germline trimming cut 2 bases from V and 0 bases from J; bases unmatched to any gene: 4. In germline, CDR1 is ENHRY, CDR2 SYGVKD. CDR3 coding DNA: TGTGCCATCAGTGAGACTGCAGGGGGCTCCTACGAGCAGTACTTC. Translated: CAISETAGGSYEQYF.

This clonotype was detected only a few times. The chain has TRBV20-1 and TRBJ2-2; 9 bases agree with TRBD2. V was pared by 3 bases and J by 6 bases, with 8 bases of the junction left unmatched. This CDR3 is 15 amino acids long. In germline, CDR1 is DFQATT, CDR2 SNEGSKA (reference sequence). The CDR3 DNA reads as TGCAGTGCTAGTCCTAGCGGGATCGGATCCGGGGAGCTGTTTTTT. Translation: CSASPSGIGSGELFF.

This clonotype was detected many times. The chain joins TRBV12-3 or TRBV12-4 to TRBJ1-5; the D gene is possibly TRBD1 (5 bases). This CDR3 has 14 amino acids. V dropped 4 bases and J dropped 2 bases, with 9 bases sitting between them. The CDR3 region is CASSYRGRNQPQHF. CDR3 bases: TGTGCCAGCAGTTACCGGGGCCGCAATCAGCCCCAGCATTTT.

Only a few counts were recorded for this clonotype. The J gene is TRBJ2-7, the V gene TRBV20-1; D gene uncertain. V lost 1 base, J lost 7 bases, and 11 bases lay in between. Germline V gene data show CDR1 as DFQATT and CDR2 as SNEGSKA (reference sequence). The CDR3 consists of 12 residues. The CDR3 reads CSARAQDGEQYF. In nucleotides, the CDR3 is TGCAGTGCTAGAGCCCAAGACGGAGAGCAGTACTTC.

This clonotype was counted ten times or more. The chain couples TRBV14 to TRBJ2-1; D is possibly TRBD1 or TRBD2 (5 bases each). Germline V CDR1 and CDR2: SGHDN, FVKESK. Trimming took 4 bases from V and 4 from J, leaving 11 bases between them. The CDR3 contains 14 residues. CDR3 region: CASSPRGFYNEQFF. The CDR3 DNA reads as TGTGCCAGCAGCCCGAGGGGTTTTTACAATGAGCAGTTCTTC. The whole variable domain, filled in from reference TRBV14 and TRBJ2-1, reads EAGVTQFPSHSVIEKGQTVTLRCDPISGHDNLYWYRRVMGKEIKFLLHFVKESKQDESGMPNNRFLAERTGGTYSTLKVQPAELEDSGVYFCASSPRGFYNEQFFGPGTRLTVL.